One sample yielded the 5 T cell receptor beta chains listed below, sequenced in a study of vaccination and CD4 T cells after COVID-19 (dated by TCRdb to between 2020 and 2023). The treatment or condition label, read with the paper, signifies: roughly ten-day PBMC culture with coronavirus spike peptide pools or control peptides (ViraFEST assay). These receptors are not linked to any known antigen. The library was generated by PCR. TCRdb lists the instrument as Illumina iSeq 100. TCR sequencing of DNA from cultured CD4+ T cells used the Oncomine TCR Beta short-read assay at the Johns Hopkins FTIC core. The public reads were reprocessed in TCRdb via fastp at Q25 and MiXCR, keeping in-frame beta chains. CDR3 protein sequences are deduplicated, and each keeps its most common genes and DNA. The sample table contains 15,000 to 25,000 distinct CDR3 sequences; only one count was recorded for less than 55% of them. The biggest ten clones account for roughly 17% of the sample.

Sequencing was performed on CD4+ T cells from blood, cultured in vitro. These receptors all stem from a human donor who had recovered from COVID-19.

The V gene is TRBV25-1, the J gene TRBJ2-7; 11 nucleotides agree with TRBD2. With 5 bases clipped from V and 5 bases from J, the junction kept 17 bases outside the gene matches. CDR3 size: 18 residues. Germline-derived CDR1 and CDR2 are MGHDK and SYGVNS. CDR3 sequence (DNA): TGTGCCAGCAGTTCGTCCGTAGCGGGAGGGCCCGGGACTGACGAGCAGTACTTC. Its translation: CASSSSVAGGPGTDEQYF.

The chain links TRBV20-1 to TRBJ2-3; 9 bases line up with TRBD2. The CDR3 is 14 residues long. In germline, CDR1 is DFQATT, CDR2 SNEGSKA (reference sequence). J was trimmed by 4 bases and V by 5 bases; bases with no gene match: 7. The CDR3 region is CSAPPRGRADTQYF. The DNA of the CDR3 is TGCAGTGCTCCCCCCCGCGGGAGGGCAGATACGCAGTATTTT.

J is TRBJ1-5 and V is TRBV12-3 or TRBV12-4; no definite D call. CDR3 length: 13 amino acids. Trimming removed 7 bases from V and 3 bases from J, with 10 bases in between. CDR3 DNA sequence: TGTGCCAGCATGAACAGCCTCAATCAGCCCCAGCATTTT. Translated: CASMNSLNQPQHF.

J is TRBJ1-5 and V is TRBV7-2, with D maybe TRBD1 (5 bases). The CDR3 is made up of 13 amino acids. Trimming removed 5 bases from V and 6 bases from J, with 11 bases in between. From germline, CDR1 is SGHTA and CDR2 FQGNSA. The chain's CDR3 is CASSKAGGQPQHF. The CDR3 coding sequence is TGTGCCAGCAGCAAAGCGGGGGGTCAGCCCCAGCATTTT. Filled out from reference TRBV7-2 and TRBJ1-5, the complete variable domain reads GAGVSQSPSNKVTEKGKDVELRCDPISGHTALYWYRQSLGQGLEFLIYFQGNSAPDKSGLPSDRFSAERTGGSVSTLTIQRTQQEDSAVYLCASSKAGGQPQHFGDGTRLSIL.

The genes are TRBV7-2 and TRBJ2-2; 7 positions match TRBD1. V dropped 5 bases and J dropped 0; count of bases not matched to a gene: 6. Germline V lookup: CDR1 SGHTA, CDR2 FQGNSA. This CDR3 has 16 residues. The CDR3 sequence: CASSLFGTANTGELFF. CDR3 nucleotides: TGTGCCAGCAGCCTATTCGGGACAGCGAACACCGGGGAGCTGTTTTTT.